The present entry profiles one TCR beta chain with its context. The CDR3 has 18 residues. The data originate from a study of blood T cell repertoires in COVID-19. Looking at the study overall: Material from acute and convalescent COVID-19 was sourced from the United States, Italy and Spain. PBMCs, B-cell-depleted T cells, or T cells provided the cDNA or gDNA that made up the material.

As originally analysed: Reference gene primer amplification gave nucleated cell count estimates. TCRdb keeps only in-frame clones here, not all; method: immunoSEQ multiplex PCR. V, J and clone size are taken as reported in that table, and D and trimming were inferred from the DNA itself. The sample shows roughly 70,000 clones, 91% of them seen only once. The V and J genes are TRBV21-1 and TRBJ1-5; TRBD1, the D gene given by the table, was not confirmed from the DNA. TRBV21-1 is a documented pseudogene. Sequenced: peripheral blood. This TCR was recovered from a human donor with active COVID-19. The donor label of this sample is uncertain. CDR3 coding DNA: TGTGCCAGCAGCAAAGATCGGCAGGGGGTTTTCGGCAATCAGCCCCAGCATTTT. This encodes CASSKDRQGVFGNQPQHF.